The clone carrying this T cell receptor beta chain has more than one count but fewer than ten. What it binds is not known. It was RNA transcripts that yielded the amplified TCR beta CDR3 regions. When the TCR CDR3 underwent first-round RT-PCR, the HTBI primer set was used. A single record per CDR3 protein comes from TCRdb applying MiXCR to the multiplex PCR reads. The repertoire holds roughly 530,000 distinct CDR3 sequences, with under 20% as singletons. Uncontrolled infection, other autoimmune disease, pregnancy and lactation each barred patients from inclusion. Diagnoses were established using clinical symptoms, serum thyroxine and TRAb, thyroid ultrasound and orbital computed tomography. Fresh 10 ml peripheral blood yielded PBMCs. The sample originates from a study of T cells in Graves' hyperthyroidism and ophthalmopathy. Broader study findings: Among clonotypes expanded in thyroid above 0.001, most were also found in blood.

V was cut by 10 bases and J by 5 bases, with 10 bases left in between. This CDR3 has 11 residues. Looked up from germline, CDR1 is MNHNS and CDR2 is SASEGT. This TCR was sampled from a woman under 30 with Graves' ophthalmopathy. This chain joins TRBV6-1 and TRBJ2-3; D is possibly TRBD2 (6 bases). The sequenced sample consisted of blood. The CDR3 loop reads CATVGGDTQYF. CDR3 bases: TGTGCCACGGTCGGGGGAGATACGCAGTATTTT.